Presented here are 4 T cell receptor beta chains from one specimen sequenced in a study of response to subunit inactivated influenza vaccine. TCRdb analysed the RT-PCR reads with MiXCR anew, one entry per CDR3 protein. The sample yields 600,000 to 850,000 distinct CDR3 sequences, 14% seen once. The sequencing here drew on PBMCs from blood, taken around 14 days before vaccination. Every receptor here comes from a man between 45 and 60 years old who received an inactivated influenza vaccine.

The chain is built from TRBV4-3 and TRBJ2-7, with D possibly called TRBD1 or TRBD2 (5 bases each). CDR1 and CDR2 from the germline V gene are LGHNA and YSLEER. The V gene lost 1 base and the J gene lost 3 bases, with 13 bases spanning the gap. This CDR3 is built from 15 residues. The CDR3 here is CASSQGRLGDYEQYF. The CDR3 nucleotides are TGCGCCAGCAGCCAAGGCAGGCTGGGGGACTACGAGCAGTACTTC.

The CDR3 region is CASGRIGVTYTEQYF. The CDR3 DNA follows: TGTGCCAGCGGTCGTATCGGGGTCACTTATACCGAGCAGTACTTC. V and J are TRBV6-2 or TRBV6-3 and TRBJ2-7; TRBD2 is a possible D gene (5 bases). CDR3 length: 15 amino acids. Trimming stripped 8 bases from V and 6 bases from J, with 23 bases between. The germline V gene encodes CDR1 MNHEY and CDR2 SVGEGT.

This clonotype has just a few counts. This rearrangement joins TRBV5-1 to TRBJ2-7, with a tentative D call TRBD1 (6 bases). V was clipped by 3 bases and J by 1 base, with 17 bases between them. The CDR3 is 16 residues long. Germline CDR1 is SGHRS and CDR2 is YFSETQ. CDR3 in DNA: TGCGCCAGCAGCTCTCAAGGGGGAGATGTGTCCTACGAGCAGTACTTC. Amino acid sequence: CASSSQGGDVSYEQYF.

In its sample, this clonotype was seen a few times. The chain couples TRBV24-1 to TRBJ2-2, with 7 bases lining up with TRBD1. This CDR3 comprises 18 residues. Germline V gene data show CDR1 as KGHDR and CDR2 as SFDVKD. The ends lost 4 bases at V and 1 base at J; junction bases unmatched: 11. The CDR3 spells CATSDPRTGARNTGELFF. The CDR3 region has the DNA TGTGCCACCAGTGACCCCCGGACAGGAGCCAGGAACACCGGGGAGCTGTTTTTT.